The rows below give T cell receptor beta chains drawn from one sample of a study of blood T cell repertoires in COVID-19. The data were produced by immunoSEQ multiplex PCR, yet TCRdb's version contains in-frame clones alone and is incomplete. The profile covers some 240,000 clones, with around 83% appearing a single time and about 1.5% taken by the ten largest. Sequenced: peripheral blood. Receptors were obtained from a woman aged 40 to 49 who had recovered from COVID-19. CDR3s leave out the opening cysteine and the closing phenylalanine or tryptophan. Clone size, where shown, is once, few, many, or a class for clones that have expanded.

>11|TRBJ1-5|few|TRBV30
AWSRGADQPQH
>14|TRBJ2-1|.|TRBV3-1/TRBV3-2
ASSQAGQTTLNGQF
>11|TRBJ1-1|.|TRBV11-2
ASSFGQRFEAF
>12|TRBJ2-5|once|TRBV3-1/TRBV3-2
ASSGAALRETQY
>12|TRBJ2-2|.|TRBV10-1
ASRTGQNTGELF
>12|TRBJ1-4|.|TRBV9
ASSVVGDSEKLF
>10|TRBJ1-5|.|TRBV12-3/TRBV12-4
ASSYLGEPQH
>11|TRBJ2-2|.|TRBV7-9
ASSYTSSGELF
>12|TRBJ2-7|.|TRBV29-1
SVRTEGPSYEQY
>14|TRBJ1-5|.|TRBV2
ASRSIGSSDRGAQH
>11|TRBJ2-1|.|TRBV7-9
ASSRTGNDEQF
>12|TRBJ2-5|.|TRBV6-5
ASSRTGTGETQY
>13|TRBJ1-5|.|TRBV10-3
AISDSEADAQPQH
>13|TRBJ1-1|.|TRBV19
ASMRGGGDNTEAF
>15|TRBJ2-2|once|TRBV19
ASSPPPGTGYTGELF
>11|TRBJ1-2|once|TRBV3-1/TRBV3-2
ASSQQGAYGYT
>12|TRBJ1-4|few|TRBV3-1/TRBV3-2
ASSQGRGGEKLF
>11|TRBJ1-4|.|TRBV21-1
TARLVLNEKLF
>9|TRBJ2-5|.|TRBV3-1/TRBV3-2
ASSLRETQY
>11|TRBJ2-7|.|TRBV6-5
ASSRTGGDEQY
>16|TRBJ2-3|.|TRBV5-1
ASSFNAWSSGGTDTQY
>11|TRBJ1-1|.|TRBV28
ASSAIRGAEAF
>13|TRBJ2-5|.|TRBV5-1
ASSLEARDFETQY
>11|TRBJ1-5|many|TRBV27
ASGPNSNQPQH
>13|TRBJ2-2|.|TRBV3-1/TRBV3-2
ASSQPGGFPGELF
>11|TRBJ2-5|few|TRBV7-7
ASSLPYQETQY
>10|TRBJ2-1|.|TRBV12-3/TRBV12-4
ASSRQGAEQF
>13|TRBJ1-2|.|TRBV29-1
SVAPLGPAEGGYT
>13|TRBJ1-2|.|TRBV18
ASSPSGTADYGYT
>12|TRBJ1-2|.|TRBV10-3
AISESSPNYGYT
>11|TRBJ2-1|.|TRBV4-1
ASSQEGAYEQF
>11|TRBJ1-1|.|TRBV7-3
ASSFGTDTEAF
>14|TRBJ2-3|once|TRBV27
ASSTPAGAGTDTQY